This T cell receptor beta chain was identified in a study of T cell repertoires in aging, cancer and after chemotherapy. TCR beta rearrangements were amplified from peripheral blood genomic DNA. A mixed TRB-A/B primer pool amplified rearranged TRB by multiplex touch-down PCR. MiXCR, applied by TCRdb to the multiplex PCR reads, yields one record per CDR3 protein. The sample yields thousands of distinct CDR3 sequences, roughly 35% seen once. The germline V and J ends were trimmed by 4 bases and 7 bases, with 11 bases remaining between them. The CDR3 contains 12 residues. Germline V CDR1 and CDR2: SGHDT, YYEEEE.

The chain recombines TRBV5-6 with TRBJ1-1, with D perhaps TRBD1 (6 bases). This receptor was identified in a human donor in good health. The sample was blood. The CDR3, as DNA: TGTGCCAGCAGCCGCAGGGGTCGTGAAGCTTTCTTT. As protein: CASSRRGREAFF.